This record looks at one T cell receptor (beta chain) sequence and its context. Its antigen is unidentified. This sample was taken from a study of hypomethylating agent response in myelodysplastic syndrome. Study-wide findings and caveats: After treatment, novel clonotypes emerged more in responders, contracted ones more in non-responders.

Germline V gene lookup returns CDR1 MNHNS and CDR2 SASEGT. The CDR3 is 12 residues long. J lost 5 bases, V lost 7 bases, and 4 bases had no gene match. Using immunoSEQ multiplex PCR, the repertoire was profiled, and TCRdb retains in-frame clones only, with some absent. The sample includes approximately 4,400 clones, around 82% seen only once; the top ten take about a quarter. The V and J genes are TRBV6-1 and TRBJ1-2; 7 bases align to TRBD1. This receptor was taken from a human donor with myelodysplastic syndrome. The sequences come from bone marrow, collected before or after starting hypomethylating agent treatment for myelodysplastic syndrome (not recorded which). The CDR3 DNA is TGTGCCAGCAATACAGGGGTATATGGCTACACCTTC. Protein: CASNTGVYGYTF.